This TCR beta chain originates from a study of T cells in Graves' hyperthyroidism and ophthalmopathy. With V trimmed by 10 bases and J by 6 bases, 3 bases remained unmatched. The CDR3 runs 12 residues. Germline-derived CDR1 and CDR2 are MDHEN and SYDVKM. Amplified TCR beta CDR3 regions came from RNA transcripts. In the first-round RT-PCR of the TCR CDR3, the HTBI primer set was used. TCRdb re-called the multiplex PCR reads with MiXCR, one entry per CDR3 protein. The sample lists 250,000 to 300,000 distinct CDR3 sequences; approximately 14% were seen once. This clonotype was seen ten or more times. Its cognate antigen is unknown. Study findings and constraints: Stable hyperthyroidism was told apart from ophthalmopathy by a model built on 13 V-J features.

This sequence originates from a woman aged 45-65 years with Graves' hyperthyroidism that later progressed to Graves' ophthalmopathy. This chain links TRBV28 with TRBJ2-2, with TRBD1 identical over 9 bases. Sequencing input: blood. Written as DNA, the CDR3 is TGTGCCACCCGACAGGGGGCCGGGGAGCTGTTTTTT. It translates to CATRQGAGELFF.